This record looks at one T cell receptor (beta chain) sequence and its context. The sample belongs to a study of blood T cell repertoires in COVID-19. Germline V gene data show CDR1 as SGHRS and CDR2 as YFSETQ. CDR3 length: 14 residues. Trimming removed 1 base from V and 5 bases from J; junction bases left unmatched: 1. Generated by immunoSEQ multiplex PCR, the TCRdb table keeps only in-frame clones and is missing some. The sample carries over 150,000 clones, about 86% recorded once. This chain links TRBV5-1 with TRBJ1-4; TRBD1 agrees at 8 bases. Sequenced: peripheral blood. This TCR came from a man aged 45-65 years with active or convalescent COVID-19. Written as DNA, the CDR3 is TGCGCCAGCAGCTTGACAGGGGGGAATGAAAAACTGTTTTTT. This translates into CASSLTGGNEKLFF. Drawing the rest from reference TRBV5-1 and TRBJ1-4, the complete variable domain is KAGVTQTPRYLIKTRGQQVTLSCSPISGHRSVSWYQQTPGQGLQFLFEYFSETQRNKGNFPGRFSGRQFSNSRSEMNVSTLELGDSALYLCASSLTGGNEKLFFGSGTQLSVL.